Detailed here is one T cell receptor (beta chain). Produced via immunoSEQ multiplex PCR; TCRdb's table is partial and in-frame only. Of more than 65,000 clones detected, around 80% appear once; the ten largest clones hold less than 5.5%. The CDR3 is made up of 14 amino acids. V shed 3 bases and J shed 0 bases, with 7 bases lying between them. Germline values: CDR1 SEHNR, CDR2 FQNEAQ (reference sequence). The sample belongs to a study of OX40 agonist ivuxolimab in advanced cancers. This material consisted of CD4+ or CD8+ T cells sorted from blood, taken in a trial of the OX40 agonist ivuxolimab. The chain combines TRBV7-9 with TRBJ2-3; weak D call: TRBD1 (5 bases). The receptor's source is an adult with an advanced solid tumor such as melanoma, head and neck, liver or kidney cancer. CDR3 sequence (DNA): TGTGCCAGCAGCTTCGCAGGGAGCACAGATACGCAGTATTTT. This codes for CASSFAGSTDTQYF.